This is a list of T cell receptor beta chains from one sample in a study of cytomegalovirus exposure and HLA in healthy donors. Clones were read by immunoSEQ multiplex PCR, and TCRdb kept only the in-frame ones, dropping some. This table holds over 150,000 clones, less than 95% found once. Sequencing was carried out using PBMCs. These receptor sequences come from a woman aged 18-30 years in good health and CMV-seropositive. CDR3s include the opening cysteine and the closing phenylalanine or tryptophan. The D gene is left open where the match is weak. The size field is filled for only some rows; it gives once, few, many or a size class.

J: TRBJ1-2
D: TRBD1
V: TRBV4-3
size: .
DNA: TGCGCCAGCAGCCTTAATTCCTTCGGACAGGGGTTTCACTATGGCTACACCTTC
CDR3: CASSLNSFGQGFHYGYTF

J: TRBJ2-1
D: .
V: TRBV5-1
size: .
DNA: TGCGCCAGCGTACTAGGGAGCTCCTACAATGAGCAGTTCTTC
CDR3: CASVLGSSYNEQFF

J: TRBJ2-3
D: .
V: TRBV30
size: .
DNA: TGTGCCTGGATGAGTTACAGTGGCACAGATACGCAGTATTTT
CDR3: CAWMSYSGTDTQYF

J: TRBJ2-5
D: .
V: TRBV1
size: .
DNA: TGCACCAGCAGCCATTTATCGGGTGGAGAGACCCAGTACTTC
CDR3: CTSSHLSGGETQYF

J: TRBJ2-5
D: .
V: TRBV5-1
size: .
DNA: TGCGCCAGCAGACGTCTTAGCGGATCTGAGACCCAGTACTTC
CDR3: CASRRLSGSETQYF

J: TRBJ1-1
D: TRBD1
V: TRBV28
size: .
DNA: TGTGCCAGCAGTCAGGACAGGGGTAAGGCTGAAGCTTTCTTT
CDR3: CASSQDRGKAEAFF

J: TRBJ2-1
D: TRBD2
V: TRBV4-1
size: .
DNA: TGCGCCAGCAGCCAAGATTATAGAGTAGCGGGAGACTTTTACAATGAGCAGTTCTTC
CDR3: CASSQDYRVAGDFYNEQFF

J: TRBJ2-1
D: TRBD2
V: TRBV7-2
size: .
DNA: TGTGCCAGCAGCTACACTAGCGGGCCCATTAGCTCCTACAATGAGCAGTTCTTC
CDR3: CASSYTSGPISSYNEQFF

J: TRBJ1-5
D: TRBD1
V: TRBV6-1
size: .
DNA: TGTGCCAGCAGGGGGGGACAGGGGAGCAATCAGCCCCAGCATTTT
CDR3: CASRGGQGSNQPQHF

J: TRBJ2-6
D: .
V: TRBV30
size: .
DNA: TGTGCCTGGAGTGTATGGAGAGTCCGCTCTGGGGCCAACGTCCTGACTTTC
CDR3: CAWSVWRVRSGANVLTF

J: TRBJ2-5
D: TRBD2
V: TRBV5-4
size: .
DNA: TGTGCCAGCAGACTAGCGGGAGGGCCAAGGAGTGGGGAGACCCAGTACTTC
CDR3: CASRLAGGPRSGETQYF

J: TRBJ2-2
D: TRBD1
V: TRBV30
size: .
DNA: TGTGCCTGGAGAGCCGACGACAGGGCCCTCGGCGGGGAGCTGTTTTTT
CDR3: CAWRADDRALGGELFF

J: TRBJ1-6
D: TRBD1
V: TRBV2
size: few
DNA: TGTGCCAGCAGGCCCAACCTCCAGGGGGCCCATTCACCCCTCCACTTT
CDR3: CASRPNLQGAHSPLHF

J: TRBJ2-7
D: .
V: TRBV7-7
size: .
DNA: TGTGCCAGCAGCTTAGGACAGAGTCATTTTGACGAGCAGTACTTC
CDR3: CASSLGQSHFDEQYF

J: TRBJ1-4
D: .
V: TRBV4-1
size: .
DNA: TGCGCCAGCAGCCAAGTTCCCGTGGAAAAACTGTTTTTT
CDR3: CASSQVPVEKLFF

J: TRBJ1-4
D: .
V: TRBV6-5
size: .
DNA: TGTGCCAGCAGTTACAGTGGGGGGACTAATGAAAAACTGTTTTTT
CDR3: CASSYSGGTNEKLFF

J: TRBJ1-1
D: .
V: TRBV6-6
size: .
DNA: TGTGCCAGCAGCCGGACAGTAAACACTGAAGCTTTCTTT
CDR3: CASSRTVNTEAFF

J: TRBJ2-5
D: .
V: TRBV5-6
size: .
DNA: TGTGCCAGCAGCTCCGGGCCAGGGGACCACCAGGGAGAGACCCAGTACTTC
CDR3: CASSSGPGDHQGETQYF

J: TRBJ1-1
D: TRBD1
V: TRBV29-1
size: .
DNA: TGCAGCGTTTACGGACAGGGGAACACTGAAGCTTTCTTT
CDR3: CSVYGQGNTEAFF

J: TRBJ1-2
D: .
V: TRBV5-6
size: .
DNA: TGTGCCAGCACCCGGTTCCCACCTGATTTTTATGGCTACACCTTC
CDR3: CASTRFPPDFYGYTF

J: TRBJ1-2
D: .
V: TRBV28
size: .
DNA: TGTGCCAGCAGCTCTATCTATGGCTACACCTTC
CDR3: CASSSIYGYTF

J: TRBJ2-3
D: TRBD2
V: TRBV10-3
size: .
DNA: TGTGCCATCACGGCGGGGGAGGTAGATACGCAGTATTTT
CDR3: CAITAGEVDTQYF